This T cell receptor beta chain was obtained from a study of blood T cell repertoires in COVID-19. In the study overall: From T cells, B-cell-depleted T cells, or PBMCs came the material, which was cDNA or gDNA.

The cohort comprised adults aged about 18 to 90 years residing in some 24 US areas. The germline V gene encodes CDR1 LGHNA and CDR2 YNFKEQ. V was shortened by 2 bases and J by 0 bases, with 23 bases between the two germline ends. The CDR3 is 20 residues long. This clone is a singleton in its sample. Original data processing: Amplification of reference gene primers was used by the study to estimate nucleated cell counts. Data came from immunoSEQ multiplex PCR; TCRdb stores just in-frame clones and leaves some out. V and J calls and clone size come straight from that table; D and trimming were deduced from the DNA. The data contain under 250,000 clones, approximately 83% of them seen just once; the ten biggest clones take up 1.3%.

The sequencing sample was made of PBMCs or T cells enriched from blood (not recorded which). The V call is TRBV4-2, the J call TRBJ1-3, with D perhaps TRBD1 (5 bases). The clonotype comes from a woman aged 40 to 50 with acute COVID-19. In DNA form, the CDR3 reads TGTGCCAGCAGCCAATTCCGGGGAGGAACAGGCCCAAGCTCTGGAAACACCATATATTTT. Protein: CASSQFRGGTGPSSGNTIYF.